This T cell receptor beta chain was recovered during a study of T cell responses to AZD1222 COVID-19 vaccine. The CDR3 consists of 16 residues. V lost 0 bases to trimming and J lost 5 bases; unmatched junction nucleotides: 7. Per germline, CDR1 SNHLY and CDR2 FYNNEI. Some clones are missing from TCRdb's copy, which holds only in-frame ones; the method was immunoSEQ multiplex PCR. Of over 95,000 clones in the sample, approximately 89% were seen once. This chain links TRBV2 with TRBJ2-7; 10 bases are a match to TRBD1. This clonotype was sampled from an adult in good health. Sequencing was performed on peripheral blood, taken on day 0 of AZD1222 vaccination. The CDR3 sequence is CASSEALGQGSHEQYF. The CDR3 DNA sequence: TGTGCCAGCAGTGAAGCGCTGGGACAGGGGTCCCACGAGCAGTACTTC.